The following is a TCR beta chain sequence with its context. The data are from a study of blood T cells in healthy people across ages. Combining a sample-barcoded 5' primer with a J-beta primer mix, a second PCR ran for roughly 6 to 12 cycles. The template-switch adaptor, which had 12 random nucleotides, put a tag on each cDNA molecule. Each CDR3 protein is one row after TCRdb ran MiXCR on the 5' RACE reads. There are over a million distinct CDR3 sequences in the sample; approximately 40% occur only once, and less than 8% lies in the top ten. CDR1 and CDR2 from the germline V gene are MNHEY and SVGEGT. V lost 6 bases to trimming and J lost 8 bases; unmatched junction nucleotides: 10. The CDR3 spans 14 residues.

The TCR originated in a woman between 18 and 30 years old in good health. V is TRBV6-2 or TRBV6-3 and J is TRBJ1-2, with 9 bases identical to TRBD1. Sequencing was done on a sample of blood. The CDR3 here is CASSGQGIGGGYTF. CDR3 in DNA: TGTGCCAGCAGCGGACAGGGGATAGGTGGAGGCTACACCTTC.